The 15 T cell receptor beta chains given below trace back to one sample, sequenced in a study of human T cells and chemical hapten exposure. One entry per CDR3 protein, called by TCRdb with MiXCR from the RACE reads. Here the sample spans 150,000 to 200,000 distinct CDR3 sequences, just under 30% being singletons. Time point of the sample: pre-sensitization, week 0. Indicated treatment: therapeutic diphenylcyclopropenone sensitization with weekly scalp DPC. The sequenced sample was whole blood, obtained in connection with sensitization to the hapten diphenylcyclopropenone (DPC). The receptors shown here come from a woman in her 30s with alopecia areata. Some clones in this sample may be carry-over from other donors' samples.

This clonotype occurred many times. The chain uses TRBV28 and TRBJ2-1; a weak D match, TRBD1 (5 bases). This CDR3 region has 13 residues. V dropped 8 bases and J dropped 0 bases, with 8 bases sitting between them. Germline CDR1 MDHEN, CDR2 SYDVKM. The CDR3 loop is CASQGSSYNEQFF. In DNA, the CDR3 is TGTGCCAGCCAGGGAAGCTCCTACAATGAGCAGTTCTTC.

V and J are TRBV7-9 and TRBJ2-3; D is uncertain. Trimming removed 1 base from V and 0 bases from J, with 11 bases in between. The V gene's germline CDR1 is SEHNR and CDR2 FQNEAQ (reference sequence). The CDR3 sequence is 16 residues long. CDR3 nucleotides: TGTGCCAGCAGCTTAGTGACGGGCTTAAGCACAGATACGCAGTATTTT. Protein sequence: CASSLVTGLSTDTQYF.

The rearrangement links TRBV5-6 to TRBJ2-7, with TRBD1 matching over 9 bases. This CDR3 has 13 amino acids. In germline, CDR1 is SGHDT, CDR2 YYEEEE. With V trimmed by 4 bases and J by 5 bases, 4 bases remained unmatched. The CDR3 DNA follows: TGTGCCAGCAGCCAACAGGGGGCCAACGAGCAGTACTTC. Its protein is CASSQQGANEQYF.

Only one count was recorded for this clonotype. A read error may explain this, as a much larger clone is one base away. This CDR3 fails to terminate in the conserved phenylalanine or tryptophan, so it likely reflects a read error. This rearrangement joins TRBV20-1 to TRBJ1-1, with 8 bases fitting TRBD1. J gave up 5 bases and V 0 bases, and 5 bases lay outside the gene matches. CDR3 size: 14 residues. Germline-derived CDR1 and CDR2 are DFQATT and SNEGSKA (reference sequence). The CDR3 bases are TGCAGTGCTAGAGATCGGACAGGGAGAACTGAAGCTTTCCTT. Protein sequence: CSARDRTGRTEAFL.

The rearrangement links TRBV29-1 to TRBJ2-5, with D perhaps being TRBD1 or TRBD2 (5 bases each). Germline V CDR1 and CDR2: SQVTM, ANQGSEA. This CDR3 is built from 12 residues. V was pared by 8 bases and J by 2 bases, with 12 bases between. CDR3 loop: CSLSWGQETQYF. CDR3 in DNA: TGCAGCCTTAGTTGGGGGCAAGAGACCCAGTACTTC.

This clonotype was recorded a few times. The chain joins TRBV29-1 to TRBJ1-1; D not certain. CDR3 length: 12 amino acids. Trimming took 7 bases from V and 0 from J, leaving 9 bases between them. The V gene's germline CDR1 is SQVTM and CDR2 ANQGSEA. CDR3 residues: CSADLMNTEAFF. In nucleotides, the CDR3 is TGCAGCGCTGATCTTATGAACACTGAAGCTTTCTTT.

This chain connects TRBV18 to TRBJ2-3; D may be TRBD2 (6 bases). The CDR3 is made up of 14 amino acids. The germline gives CDR1 KGHSH, CDR2 LQKENI. V lost 3 bases to trimming and J lost 5 bases, with 12 bases between them. The chain's CDR3 is CASSPAGQGDTQYF. Here the CDR3 DNA reads TGTGCCAGCTCACCGGCGGGGCAGGGAGATACGCAGTATTTT.

This chain joins TRBV29-1 and TRBJ2-7, with D tentatively TRBD1 (5 bases). The CDR3 extends over 14 amino acids. Germline lookup yields CDR1 SQVTM and CDR2 ANQGSEA. The germline V and J ends were trimmed by 8 bases and 0 bases, with 17 bases remaining between them. In nucleotides, the CDR3 is TGCAGCTTCGCTACGACAGTCAGCTCCTACGAGCAGTACTTC. Its translation is CSFATTVSSYEQYF.

This sequence joins TRBV4-1 and TRBJ2-7; D possibly corresponds to TRBD1 (5 bases). Trimming shortened V by 3 bases and J by 5 bases, and 11 bases separated the two germline ends. Germline CDR1 and CDR2: MGHRA and YSYEKL. The CDR3 spans 13 residues. CDR3 region: CASSHPQGHEQYF. The CDR3 DNA follows: TGCGCCAGCAGCCATCCTCAGGGCCACGAGCAGTACTTC.

This chain links TRBV4-2 with TRBJ1-5, with 11 bases fitting TRBD1. CDR1 and CDR2 from the germline V gene are LGHNA and YNFKEQ. Unmatched junction bases numbered 3, after V lost 3 bases and J lost 5 bases. This CDR3 contains 15 residues. CDR3 residues: CASSQGDRGDQPQHF. As DNA, the CDR3 is TGTGCCAGCAGCCAGGGGGACAGGGGGGATCAGCCCCAGCATTTT.

CDR3 nucleotide sequence: TGTGCCAGCAGTTTACCACACGGTGGGAACGAAAAACTGTTTTTT. Protein sequence: CASSLPHGGNEKLFF. V usage is TRBV28 and J usage is TRBJ1-4; D is unresolved. The CDR3 totals 15 residues. Between the trimmed V and J ends, which lost 2 bases and 8 bases, there was a span of 15 bases. Germline-derived CDR1 and CDR2 are MDHEN and SYDVKM.

The CDR3 DNA sequence: TGCAGTGCCACCGAGGGAACTAGCGGGGGAAAACAGTACTTC. Translation: CSATEGTSGGKQYF. The chain links TRBV20-1 to TRBJ2-7, with TRBD2 matching over 11 bases. V was clipped by 6 bases and J by 10 bases; unmatched bases: 14. The CDR3 has 14 amino acids. The germline V gene has CDR1 DFQATT and CDR2 SNEGSKA (reference sequence).

The chain joins TRBV20-1 to TRBJ2-5; weak D call: TRBD2 (5 bases). Trimming cost V 1 base and J 0 bases, with 9 bases left between them. Germline V gene lookup returns CDR1 DFQATT and CDR2 SNEGSKA (reference sequence). CDR3 length equals 14 residues. This CDR3 reads CSARGGADQETQYF. CDR3 coding DNA: TGCAGTGCTAGAGGGGGAGCGGACCAAGAGACCCAGTACTTC.

This clonotype showed up just a few times. The chain uses TRBV7-2 and TRBJ1-5; a possible D gene is TRBD1 (6 bases). V lost 4 bases and J lost 1, with 11 bases in between. CDR3 length equals 15 residues. Germline assignment: CDR1 SGHTA and CDR2 FQGNSA. The CDR3 sequence is CASSSRGISNQPQHF. In nucleotides, the CDR3 is TGTGCCAGCAGCTCCAGGGGTATAAGCAATCAGCCCCAGCATTTT.

The chain combines TRBV20-1 with TRBJ1-2; 9 positions match TRBD1. This CDR3 contains 16 residues. Germline V gene data show CDR1 as DFQATT and CDR2 as SNEGSKA (reference sequence). V was clipped by 0 bases and J by 8 bases; unmatched bases: 13. The CDR3 protein is CSARDSTGGGGNGYTF. The DNA for the CDR3 is TGCAGTGCTAGAGATTCCACAGGGGGCGGCGGGAACGGCTACACCTTC.